The T cell receptor (beta chain) described here comes from a study of shared clonotypes between healthy human individuals. The study ran the assay at deep level. Approximately 210 ng DNA, approximately 31,000 T cell genomes, went into each sorted-subset replicate PCR. The method was immunoSEQ multiplex PCR; TCRdb's version includes in-frame clones alone and lacks a portion of them. Found here are roughly 2.6 million clones, around 90% of them singletons; the top ten hold over 0.12%. Partitioning of CD4+ cells yielded a CD45RA+ naive subset and a CD45RA-negative memory subset. Broader study findings: Donor scarcity curtailed the genetic and exposure-history diversity represented herein.

Concerning this clone: Its cognate antigen is unknown. Distinct nucleotide sequences in the sample also encode this CDR3.

The specimen was naive CD4+ T cells sorted from blood. The sample's subset: CD45RA+ positively selected. This TCR came from a man between 18 and 29 years old in good health.

The DNA for the CDR3 is TGTGCCAGCAGTTTGCAGGGAACCTACGAGCAGTACTTC. Its protein is CASSLQGTYEQYF. The chain joins TRBV28 to TRBJ2-7, with D tentatively TRBD1 (5 bases). The length of the CDR3 is 13 residues. Trimming took off 3 bases at V and 2 bases at J, with 8 bases between the two ends. CDR1 MDHEN and CDR2 SYDVKM come from the germline V gene.